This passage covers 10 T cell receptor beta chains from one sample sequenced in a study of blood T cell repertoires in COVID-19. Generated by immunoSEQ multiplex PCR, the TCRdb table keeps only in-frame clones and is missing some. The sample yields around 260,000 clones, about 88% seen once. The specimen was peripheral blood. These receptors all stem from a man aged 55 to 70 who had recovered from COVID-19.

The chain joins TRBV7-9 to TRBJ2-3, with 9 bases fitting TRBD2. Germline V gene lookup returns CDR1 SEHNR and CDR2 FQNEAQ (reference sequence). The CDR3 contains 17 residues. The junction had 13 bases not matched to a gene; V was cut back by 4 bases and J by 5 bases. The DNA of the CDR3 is TGTGCCAGCAGCTCAGCTAGCGGGGCGAGGCTTTTAGATACGCAGTATTTT. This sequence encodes CASSSASGARLLDTQYF. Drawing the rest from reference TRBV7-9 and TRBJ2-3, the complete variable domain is DTGVSQNPRHKITKRGQNVTFRCDPISEHNRLYWYRQTLGQGPEFLTYFQNEAQLEKSRLLSDRFSAERPKGSFSTLEIQRTEQGDSAMYLCASSSASGARLLDTQYFGPGTRLTVL.

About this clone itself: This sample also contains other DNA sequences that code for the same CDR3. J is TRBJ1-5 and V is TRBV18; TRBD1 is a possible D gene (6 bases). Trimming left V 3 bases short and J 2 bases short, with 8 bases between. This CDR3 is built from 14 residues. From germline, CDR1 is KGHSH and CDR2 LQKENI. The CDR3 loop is CASSPGQGNQPQHF. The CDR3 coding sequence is TGTGCCAGCTCACCGGGACAAGGCAATCAGCCCCAGCATTTT.

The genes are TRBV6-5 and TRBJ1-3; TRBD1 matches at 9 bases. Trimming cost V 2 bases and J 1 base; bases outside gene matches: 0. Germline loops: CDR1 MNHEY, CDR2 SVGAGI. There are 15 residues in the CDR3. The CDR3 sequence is CASSYDRGSGNTIYF. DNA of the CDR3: TGTGCCAGCAGTTACGACAGGGGGTCTGGAAACACCATATATTTT.

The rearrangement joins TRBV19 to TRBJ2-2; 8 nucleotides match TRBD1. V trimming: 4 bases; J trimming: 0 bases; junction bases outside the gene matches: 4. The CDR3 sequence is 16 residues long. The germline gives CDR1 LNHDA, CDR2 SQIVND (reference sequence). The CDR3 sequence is CASSRRQGTNTGELFF. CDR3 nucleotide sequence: TGTGCCAGTAGTAGACGACAGGGGACGAACACCGGGGAGCTGTTTTTT.

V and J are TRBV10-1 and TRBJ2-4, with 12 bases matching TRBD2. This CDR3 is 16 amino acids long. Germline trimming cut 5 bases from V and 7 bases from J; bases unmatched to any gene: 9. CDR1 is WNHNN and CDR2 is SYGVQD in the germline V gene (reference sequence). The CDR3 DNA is TGCGCCAGCAGTTCTAGCGGGGGGGCCTCCTCTAACATTCAGTACTTC. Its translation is CASSSSGGASSNIQYF.

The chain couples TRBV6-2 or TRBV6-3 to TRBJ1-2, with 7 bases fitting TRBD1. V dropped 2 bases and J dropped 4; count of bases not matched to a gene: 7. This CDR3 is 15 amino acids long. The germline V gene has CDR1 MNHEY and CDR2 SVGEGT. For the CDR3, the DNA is TGTGCCAGCAGTTACCTTAGGGGGCTCGGCTATGGCTACACCTTC. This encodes CASSYLRGLGYGYTF.

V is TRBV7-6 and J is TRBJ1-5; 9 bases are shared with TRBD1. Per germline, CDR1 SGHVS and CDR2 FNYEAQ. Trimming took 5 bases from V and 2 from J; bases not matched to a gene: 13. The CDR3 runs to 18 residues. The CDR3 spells CASSAGQGPNLGNQPQHF. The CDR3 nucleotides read TGTGCCAGCAGCGCCGGACAGGGGCCAAACTTGGGCAATCAGCCCCAGCATTTT. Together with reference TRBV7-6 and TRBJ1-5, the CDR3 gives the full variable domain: GAGVSQSPRYKVTKRGQDVALRCDPISGHVSLYWYRQALGQGPEFLTYFNYEAQQDKSGLPNDRFSAERPEGSISTLTIQRTEQRDSAMYRCASSAGQGPNLGNQPQHFGDGTRLSIL.

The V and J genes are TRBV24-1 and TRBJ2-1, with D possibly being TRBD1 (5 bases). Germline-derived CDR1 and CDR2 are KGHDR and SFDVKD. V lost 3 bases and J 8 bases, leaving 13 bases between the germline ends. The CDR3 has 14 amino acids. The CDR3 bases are TGTGCCACCAGTGATCGTTTACGCAGGGATGAGCAGTTCTTC. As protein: CATSDRLRRDEQFF.

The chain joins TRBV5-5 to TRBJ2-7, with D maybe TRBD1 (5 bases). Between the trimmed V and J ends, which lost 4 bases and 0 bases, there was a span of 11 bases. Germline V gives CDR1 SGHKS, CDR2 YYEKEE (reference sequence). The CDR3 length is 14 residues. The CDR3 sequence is CASSQTVISYEQYF. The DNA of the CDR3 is TGTGCCAGCAGCCAGACAGTCATCTCCTACGAGCAGTACTTC.

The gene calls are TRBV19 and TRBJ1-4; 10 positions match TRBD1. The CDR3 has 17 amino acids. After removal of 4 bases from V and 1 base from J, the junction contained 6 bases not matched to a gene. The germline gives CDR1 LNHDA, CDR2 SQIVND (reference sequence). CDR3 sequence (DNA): TGTGCCAGTAGTAAACGGGACAGGGGAAAAACTAATGAAAAACTGTTTTTT. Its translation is CASSKRDRGKTNEKLFF.